What follows describes a single T cell receptor (beta chain). Its target is not known. This specimen comes from a study of tissue T cells after allogeneic stem cell transplantation. Whole-study findings and limits: Tissue-detected TCR repertoire was only partly captured by blood and spleen T cells. This small cohort was clinically heterogeneous, and sampling depth was a limitation. Shared clones across patients were few; motif clustering revealed tissue-specific shared signatures.

CDR3 sequences, V/J genes, frequencies and template counts came from survey-depth TCRbeta sequencing. TCRdb's table, derived via immunoSEQ multiplex PCR, lists solely in-frame clones and lacks some. The table has 5,000 to 7,000 clones, roughly 61% seen once. Germline CDR1 reads SNHLY; CDR2 reads FYNNEI. V lost 2 bases and J 8 bases, leaving 9 bases between the germline ends. The CDR3 contains 12 residues. This TCR was sampled from a woman aged 18 to 55 with breast cancer. The rearrangement links TRBV2 to TRBJ1-2; tentative D call: TRBD1 (5 bases). The sequencing used duodenum tissue, collected at autopsy. The CDR3, as DNA: TGTGCCAGCAGTGAATCGGGGGTGGGCTACACCTTC. It encodes CASSESGVGYTF.